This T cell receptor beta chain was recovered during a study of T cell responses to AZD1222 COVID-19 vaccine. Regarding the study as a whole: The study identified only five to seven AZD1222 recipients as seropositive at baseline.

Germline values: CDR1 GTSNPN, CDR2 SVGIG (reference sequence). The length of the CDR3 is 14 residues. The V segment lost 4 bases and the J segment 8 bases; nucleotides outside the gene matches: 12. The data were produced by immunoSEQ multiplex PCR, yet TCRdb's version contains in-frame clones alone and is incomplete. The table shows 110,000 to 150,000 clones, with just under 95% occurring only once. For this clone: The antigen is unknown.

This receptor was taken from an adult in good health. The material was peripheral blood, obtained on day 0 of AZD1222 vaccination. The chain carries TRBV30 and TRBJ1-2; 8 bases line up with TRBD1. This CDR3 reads CAWIRTGTLSGYTF. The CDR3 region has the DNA TGTGCCTGGATTCGGACAGGGACCTTATCCGGCTACACCTTC.